This TCR beta chain came from a study of CD4 and CD8 cells across lung adenocarcinoma regions. This clonotype came up once. The patients had localized lung adenocarcinoma, a non-small cell subtype. CDR1 is WNHNN, CDR2 SYGVQD, per germline (reference sequence). The CDR3 sequence is 16 residues long. V lost 4 bases and J lost 5, with 18 bases in between. Via MiXCR, TCRdb re-called the PCR reads, giving one row per CDR3 protein. Found here are about 17,000 distinct CDR3 sequences, roughly 50% of them singletons; the top ten hold around 20%. This TCR was sampled from a male donor with lung adenocarcinoma. The CD4 and CD8 labels of this study may be unreliable. The V and J genes are TRBV10-1 and TRBJ2-1; TRBD2 might be the D (5 bases). Input material: CD4+ T cells from the margin of a lung tumor. The CDR3 sequence is CASSGGAAILDNEQFF. The CDR3 DNA reads TGCGCCAGCAGTGGAGGAGCGGCAATTCTGGACAATGAGCAGTTCTTC.